These T cell receptor beta chains were read from a single sample in a study of Graves' ophthalmopathy and Graves' hyperthyroidism. TCRdb itself ran the multiplex PCR reads through MiXCR, one entry per CDR3 protein. The sample yields roughly 400,000 distinct CDR3 sequences, 15% to 20% seen once. The sequenced sample was peripheral blood. These receptors all come from a woman younger than 35 with Graves' ophthalmopathy. Each CDR3 is given without its conserved first and last residue. Each record gives: D gene, J gene, V gene, CDR3 protein. The D gene is left open where the match is weak.

.	TRBJ2-7	TRBV5-1	ASSSGHGSYEQY
.	TRBJ1-1	TRBV27	ASRPRQTSPAMNTEAS
TRBD2	TRBJ2-7	TRBV29-1	SVTGLANEQY
.	TRBJ1-3	TRBV5-1	ASSPLGSASGNTIY
.	TRBJ2-7	TRBV6-1	ASNKGLLYEQY
TRBD1	TRBJ2-5	TRBV7-2	ASRPGTGLGTQY
.	TRBJ2-7	TRBV24-1	ATSDSRTISYEQY
.	TRBJ2-5	TRBV4-2	ASSQESRREETQY
TRBD1	TRBJ1-5	TRBV2	ASSASTGRIQPQH
.	TRBJ1-3	TRBV15	ATSKRQAGNTIY
TRBD1	TRBJ1-2	TRBV6-1	ASSELRDRGSYT
.	TRBJ1-1	TRBV12-3/TRBV12-4	ASSELDRQNTEAF
.	TRBJ2-6	TRBV7-2	ASSLSTGSGANVLT
.	TRBJ1-5	TRBV7-2	ASSFRGEAPQH
.	TRBJ2-7	TRBV10-3	AISESSSSYYEQY
.	TRBJ1-1	TRBV4-1	ASSQGSGREWGANTEAF
.	TRBJ2-7	TRBV6-1	ASSHPGYEQY
.	TRBJ1-2	TRBV6-5	ASRWTAGLPEGYT
TRBD1	TRBJ2-4	TRBV12-3/TRBV12-4	ASSHHTGEAKNIQY
TRBD1	TRBJ1-2	TRBV10-3	AISGDRGGLVYGYT
TRBD1	TRBJ2-5	TRBV27	ASSLWGTGSTQETQY